This T cell receptor (beta chain) was documented in a study of blood T cells in healthy people across ages. This clonotype came up a few times. Antigen: not known. Then a second PCR, running roughly 7 to 11 cycles, was carried out with a sample-barcoded 5' primer and a J-beta primer mix. Paired-end reads containing CDR3 totaled no fewer than 2.5 million for each sample. TCRdb reprocessed the 5' RACE reads with MiXCR, giving one entry per CDR3 protein. The table has roughly 930,000 distinct CDR3 sequences, around 49% seen once. Study-level results: Older individuals had lower TCR beta diversity per million T cells (the decline was roughly linear). The unsorted PBMCs prevented any conclusive comparison of naive versus antigen-experienced cells. Higher naive T cell percentage went strongly together with higher TCR beta diversity.

Sequenced input: blood. The clonotype comes from a man between 25 and 39 years old in good health.

CDR3 amino acids: CASSVGAWDSTGETQYF. The CDR3 DNA sequence: TGTGCCAGCAGCGTAGGCGCTTGGGACAGTACGGGGGAGACCCAGTACTTC. The chain links TRBV9 to TRBJ2-5; 7 bases align to TRBD1. The germline gives CDR1 SGDLS, CDR2 YYNGEE. The ends lost 0 bases at V and 5 bases at J; junction bases unmatched: 13. There are 17 residues in the CDR3.